The sequence of this TCR beta chain was determined in a study of T cell repertoires in cytomegalovirus infection. Study information: CMV epitopes, recently identified HLA-C-restricted and well-studied HLA-B-restricted, were used. CMV infection and matching HLA type were both indicated by public TCR beta signatures. Study findings and constraints: The ex vivo response showed dominance by HLA-C-restricted CMV-specific TCR beta clonotypes. Summed public TCR beta family frequency identified CMV carriers bearing the relevant HLA.

This CDR3 is 17 amino acids long. V lost 7 bases and J 0 bases, leaving 20 bases between the germline ends. As to this clonotype: Its antigen is not identified.

A single record per CDR3 protein comes from TCRdb applying MiXCR to the reads. This repertoire shows a few hundred thousand distinct CDR3 sequences, roughly 29% found once; its top ten account for around 20%. V usage is TRBV12-3 or TRBV12-4 and J usage is TRBJ2-3; D unresolved. This receptor was taken from a human donor in good health (CMV status not recorded). Some clones in this sample may be carry-over from other donors' samples. Here the sequenced sample was cultured PBMCs, taken from culture after CMV antigen stimulation. The CDR3 loop reads CASTPTRADPSTDTQYF. In DNA, the CDR3 is TGTGCCAGCACTCCTACACGGGCTGACCCTAGCACAGATACGCAGTATTTT.